This entry lists 21 T cell receptor beta chains sequenced from one sample in a study of blood T cell repertoires in COVID-19. Sequenced by immunoSEQ multiplex PCR; TCRdb stores in-frame clones only, minus some. The table has 80,000 or so clones, about 85% seen once. The sequenced sample was peripheral blood. The origin of the receptors is a man aged 60 to 75 with COVID-19, enrolled during active disease.

The chain combines TRBV11-2 with TRBJ1-5; D call uncertain. This CDR3 comprises 14 residues. Per germline, CDR1 SGHAT and CDR2 FQNNGV. V lost 1 base and J 2 bases, leaving 6 bases between the germline ends. The CDR3 sequence is CASSLVGGNQPQHF. The CDR3 region has the DNA TGTGCCAGCAGCTTAGTGGGAGGCAATCAGCCCCAGCATTTT.

The chain links TRBV29-1 to TRBJ2-7, with D maybe TRBD2 (6 bases). The CDR3 loop spans 12 amino acids. The germline gives CDR1 SQVTM, CDR2 ANQGSEA. V lost 4 bases to trimming and J lost 3 bases, with 10 bases between them. The CDR3 nucleotides are TGCAGCGTTGCTTGGGGGGACTACGAGCAGTACTTC. This translates into CSVAWGDYEQYF.

The CDR3 loop is CASSEWASGTEAFF. The CDR3 coding sequence is TGTGCCAGCAGTGAGTGGGCGAGCGGCACTGAAGCTTTCTTT. The chain has TRBV2 and TRBJ1-1; the D is unclear. This CDR3 contains 14 residues. The germline V gene has CDR1 SNHLY and CDR2 FYNNEI. V was clipped by 3 bases and J by 4 bases, with 12 bases between them.

This chain connects TRBV6-1 to TRBJ1-2; D gene unclear. The CDR3 totals 14 residues. Deletions cut 6 bases from V and 6 bases from J, with 17 bases between. Germline CDR1 and CDR2: MNHNS and SASEGT. The CDR3 here is CASRMTGAVDGYTF. The DNA of the CDR3 is TGTGCCAGCAGAATGACGGGTGCGGTGGATGGCTACACCTTC.

This chain links TRBV5-1 with TRBJ1-1; 7 bases fit TRBD1. The J segment lost 8 bases and the V segment lost 3 bases, leaving 10 bases of the junction unmatched. This CDR3 comprises 14 residues. CDR1 is SGHRS and CDR2 is YFSETQ in the germline V gene. The CDR3 reads CASSSENNRGEAFF. DNA for the CDR3: TGCGCCAGCAGCTCCGAGAATAACAGGGGAGAAGCTTTCTTT.

The chain links TRBV30 to TRBJ1-2, with D unclear. CDR1 and CDR2 (germline): GTSNPN, SVGIG (reference sequence). This CDR3 is built from 16 residues. Between the trimmed V and J ends, which lost 4 bases and 5 bases, there was a span of 23 bases. CDR3 sequence reads: CAWTLLKLRGIYGYTF. In nucleotides, the CDR3 is TGTGCCTGGACTCTGCTTAAGCTCAGAGGGATTTATGGCTACACCTTC.

The rearrangement joins TRBV4-1 to TRBJ2-7; TRBD2 aligns across 15 bases. The CDR3 sequence is 16 residues long. Germline V lookup: CDR1 MGHRA, CDR2 YSYEKL. With 1 base clipped from V and 2 bases from J, the junction kept 0 bases outside the gene matches. The chain's CDR3 is CASSQGTSGGAYEQYF. CDR3 nucleotides: TGCGCCAGCAGCCAAGGGACTAGCGGGGGGGCCTACGAGCAGTACTTC.

This chain joins TRBV28 and TRBJ1-4, with TRBD1 identical over 9 bases. The CDR3 length is 18 residues. The V gene's germline CDR1 is MDHEN and CDR2 SYDVKM. Losses at the gene ends were 3 bases for V and 0 bases for J; bases not matched to a gene: 8. The CDR3: CASSFRGQGTATNEKLFF. CDR3 nucleotide sequence: TGTGCCAGCAGTTTCCGGGGACAGGGTACTGCAACTAATGAAAAACTGTTTTTT. Combining the CDR3 with reference TRBV28 and TRBJ1-4 gives the whole variable domain DVKVTQSSRYLVKRTGEKVFLECVQDMDHENMFWYRQDPGLGLRLIYFSYDVKMKEKGDIPEGYSVSREKKERFSLILESASTNQTSMYLCASSFRGQGTATNEKLFFGSGTQLSVL.

The CDR3 here is CASSAKGAANTEAFF. The DNA for the CDR3 is TGTGCCAGCAGCGCCAAGGGGGCGGCGAACACTGAAGCTTTCTTT. The J gene is TRBJ1-1, the V gene TRBV9, with 7 bases identical to TRBD1. The CDR3 loop spans 15 amino acids. CDR1 is SGDLS and CDR2 is YYNGEE in the germline V gene. Trimming took 3 bases from V and 1 from J; bases not matched to a gene: 6.

This sequence joins TRBV9 and TRBJ1-1; no clear D gene. This CDR3 is built from 18 residues. V lost 0 bases to trimming and J lost 1 base, with 19 bases between them. Looked up from germline, CDR1 is SGDLS and CDR2 is YYNGEE. CDR3 DNA: TGTGCCAGCAGCGTAGGGCCCACAACACAGACAAGGAACACTGAAGCTTTCTTT. Amino acid sequence: CASSVGPTTQTRNTEAFF.

This clone was observed a few times. The chain joins TRBV7-2 to TRBJ2-1, with 16 bases aligning to TRBD2. The CDR3 runs 19 residues. With V trimmed by 5 bases and J by 1 base, 8 bases remained unmatched. Germline V gene data show CDR1 as SGHTA and CDR2 as FQGNSA. DNA for the CDR3: TGTGCCAGCAGCCGGGGACTAGCGGGGGGGCCAGGGTCCTACAATGAGCAGTTCTTC. It is translated as CASSRGLAGGPGSYNEQFF.

V is TRBV19 and J is TRBJ2-7; the D is unclear. With 3 bases removed from V and 1 base from J, the gap between germline ends came to 10 bases. Per germline, CDR1 LNHDA and CDR2 SQIVND (reference sequence). This CDR3 is 14 amino acids long. In DNA, the CDR3 is TGTGCCAGTAGTATTGTAACGGTATCCTACGAGCAGTACTTC. This encodes CASSIVTVSYEQYF.

This chain joins TRBV18 and TRBJ1-5, with D uncertain. The CDR3 contains 14 residues. CDR1 KGHSH and CDR2 LQKENI come from the germline V gene. Trimming removed 0 bases from V and 1 base from J, with 4 bases in between. The CDR3 DNA follows: TGTGCCAGCTCACCACCGGCAAGCAATCAGCCCCAGCATTTT. This gives the protein CASSPPASNQPQHF.

The chain links TRBV27 to TRBJ2-2; the D gene is possibly TRBD1 (6 bases). V lost 8 bases, J lost 1 base, and 14 bases lay in between. The CDR3 consists of 15 residues. CDR1 and CDR2 (germline): MNHEY, SMNVEV (reference sequence). CDR3 sequence (DNA): TGTGCCAGCCAGAGACAGGCGCGGAACACCGGGGAGCTGTTTTTT. This gives the protein CASQRQARNTGELFF.

The V gene is TRBV6-5, the J gene TRBJ2-3; TRBD2 matches 8 bases. Trimming cost V 0 bases and J 5 bases; bases outside gene matches: 4. CDR3 length equals 15 residues. Germline values: CDR1 MNHEY, CDR2 SVGAGI. CDR3 bases: TGTGCCAGCAGTTACTCGCGGGGGGCGGAAGATACGCAGTATTTT. This codes for CASSYSRGAEDTQYF.

This clone was found a few times. CDR3: CASSQVYGTMTREQYF. The CDR3 region has the DNA TGTGCCAGCAGCCAAGTCTACGGGACTATGACTCGCGAGCAGTACTTC. This chain joins TRBV4-2 and TRBJ2-7; 7 bases are a match to TRBD2. Germline values: CDR1 LGHNA, CDR2 YNFKEQ. The CDR3 has 16 residues. V trimming: 1 base; J trimming: 6 bases; junction bases outside the gene matches: 12.

The chain has TRBV19 and TRBJ2-1; 11 bases agree with TRBD2. The germline gives CDR1 LNHDA, CDR2 SQIVND (reference sequence). The CDR3 is 14 amino acids. Trimming at V came to 8 bases and at J to 4 bases, leaving 4 bases not matched to a gene. The CDR3 sequence is CASAGLAAYNEQFF. Written as DNA, the CDR3 is TGTGCCAGTGCGGGACTAGCGGCATACAATGAGCAGTTCTTC.

The V and J genes are TRBV30 and TRBJ2-1; the D gene is possibly TRBD2 (5 bases). The CDR3 sequence is 14 residues long. The germline gives CDR1 GTSNPN, CDR2 SVGIG (reference sequence). The germline V and J ends were trimmed by 2 bases and 1 base, with 9 bases remaining between them. The DNA of the CDR3 is TGTGCCTGGAGTAAGGACTCTTCCTACAATGAGCAGTTCTTC. Its protein product is CAWSKDSSYNEQFF. Based on the CDR3 plus reference TRBV30 and TRBJ2-1, the full variable domain is SQTIHQWPATLVQPVGSPLSLECTVEGTSNPNLYWYRQAAGRGLQLLFYSVGIGQISSEVPQNLSASRPQDRQFILSSKKLLLSDSGFYLCAWSKDSSYNEQFFGPGTRLTVL.

This CDR3 reads CSVDRGGTGELFF. CDR3 DNA sequence: TGCAGCGTTGACAGGGGCGGGACCGGGGAGCTGTTTTTT. The V call is TRBV29-1, the J call TRBJ2-2, with TRBD1 as a possible D gene (6 bases). The CDR3 totals 13 residues. V shed 3 bases and J shed 5 bases, with 10 bases lying between them. Per the germline V gene, CDR1 is SQVTM and CDR2 is ANQGSEA.

This rearrangement joins TRBV28 to TRBJ2-2; 14 nucleotides match TRBD2. Losses at the gene ends were 6 bases for V and 4 bases for J; bases not matched to a gene: 10. The CDR3 extends over 18 amino acids. From germline, CDR1 is MDHEN and CDR2 SYDVKM. The CDR3 is CASRGTSGGAAITGELFF. CDR3 bases: TGTGCCAGCAGAGGGACTAGCGGGGGTGCTGCGATCACCGGGGAGCTGTTTTTT. The full variable domain, in which reference TRBV28 and TRBJ2-2 provide the parts outside the CDR3, is DVKVTQSSRYLVKRTGEKVFLECVQDMDHENMFWYRQDPGLGLRLIYFSYDVKMKEKGDIPEGYSVSREKKERFSLILESASTNQTSMYLCASRGTSGGAAITGELFFGEGSRLTVL.

The chain joins TRBV3-1 (or the pseudogene TRBV3-2) to TRBJ1-2, with TRBD1 matching 8 bases. With 0 bases clipped from V and 8 bases from J, the junction kept 5 bases outside the gene matches. The germline CDR1 and CDR2 sequences are LGHDT and YNNKEL (reference sequence). The CDR3 spans 14 residues. The CDR3 region is CASSQEAGGRGYTF. The CDR3 coding sequence is TGTGCCAGCAGCCAAGAAGCAGGGGGCCGCGGCTACACCTTC.